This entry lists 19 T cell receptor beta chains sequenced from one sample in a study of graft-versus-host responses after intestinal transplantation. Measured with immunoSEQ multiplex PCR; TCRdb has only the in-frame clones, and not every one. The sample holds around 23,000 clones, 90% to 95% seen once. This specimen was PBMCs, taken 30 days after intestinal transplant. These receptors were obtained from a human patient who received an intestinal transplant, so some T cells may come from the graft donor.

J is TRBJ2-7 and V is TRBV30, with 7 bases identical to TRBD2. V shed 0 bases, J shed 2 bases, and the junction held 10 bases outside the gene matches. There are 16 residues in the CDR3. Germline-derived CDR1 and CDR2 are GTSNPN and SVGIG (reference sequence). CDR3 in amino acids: CAWSVSRTSIPYEQYF. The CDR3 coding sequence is TGTGCCTGGAGTGTATCGAGGACTAGTATTCCCTACGAGCAGTACTTC.

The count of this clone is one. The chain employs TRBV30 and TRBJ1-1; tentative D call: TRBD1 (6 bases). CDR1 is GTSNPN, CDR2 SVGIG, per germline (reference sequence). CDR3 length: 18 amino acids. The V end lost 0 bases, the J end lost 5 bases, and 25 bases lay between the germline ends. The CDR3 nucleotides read TGTGCCTGGAGTGTAATGGGGCCTTTAGGGGGACCACAGACTGAAGCTTTCTTT. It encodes CAWSVMGPLGGPQTEAFF.

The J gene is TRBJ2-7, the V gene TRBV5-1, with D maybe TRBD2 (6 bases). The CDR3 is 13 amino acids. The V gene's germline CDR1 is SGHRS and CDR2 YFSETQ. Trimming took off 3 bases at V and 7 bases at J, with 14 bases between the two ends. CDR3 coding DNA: TGCGCCAGCAGCTGGGGGAGGTCCTCTGAGCAGTACTTC. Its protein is CASSWGRSSEQYF.

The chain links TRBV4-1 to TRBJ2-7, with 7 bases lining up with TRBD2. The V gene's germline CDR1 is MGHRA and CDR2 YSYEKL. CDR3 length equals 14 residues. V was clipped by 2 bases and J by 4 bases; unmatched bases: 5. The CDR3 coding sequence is TGCGCCAGCAGCCAACGGCGGGAGACGTACGAGCAGTACTTC. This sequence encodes CASSQRRETYEQYF.

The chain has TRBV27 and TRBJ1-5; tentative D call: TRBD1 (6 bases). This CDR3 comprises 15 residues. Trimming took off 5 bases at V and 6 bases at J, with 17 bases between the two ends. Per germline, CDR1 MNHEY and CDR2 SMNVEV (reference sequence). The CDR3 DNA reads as TGTGCCAGCAGTCTCACCACAGGGACTCGTCAGCCCCAGCATTTT. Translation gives CASSLTTGTRQPQHF.

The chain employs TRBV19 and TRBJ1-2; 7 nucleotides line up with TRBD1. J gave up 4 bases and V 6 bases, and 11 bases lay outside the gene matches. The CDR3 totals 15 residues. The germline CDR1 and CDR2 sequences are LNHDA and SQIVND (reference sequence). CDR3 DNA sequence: TGTGCCAGTAGCAACAGGGGCTTCTCCCCCTATGGCTACACCTTC. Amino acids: CASSNRGFSPYGYTF.

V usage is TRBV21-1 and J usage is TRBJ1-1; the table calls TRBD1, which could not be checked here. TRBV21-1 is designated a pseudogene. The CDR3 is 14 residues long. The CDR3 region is CASSRDRPNTEAFF. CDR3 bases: TGTGCCAGCAGCCGGGACAGGCCGAACACTGAAGCTTTCTTT.

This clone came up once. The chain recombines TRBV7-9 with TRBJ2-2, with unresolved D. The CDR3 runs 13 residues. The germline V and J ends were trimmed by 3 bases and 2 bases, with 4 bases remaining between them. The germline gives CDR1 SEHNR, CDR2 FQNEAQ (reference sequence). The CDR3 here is CASSFFNTGELFF. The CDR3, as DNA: TGTGCCAGCAGCTTTTTCAACACCGGGGAGCTGTTTTTT.

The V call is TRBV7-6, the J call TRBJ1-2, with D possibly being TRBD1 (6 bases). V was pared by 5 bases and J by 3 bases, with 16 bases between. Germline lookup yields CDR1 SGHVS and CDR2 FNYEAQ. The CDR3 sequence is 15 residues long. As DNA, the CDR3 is TGTGCCAGCAGCCATTCAGGGGAAGATGACTATGGCTACACCTTC. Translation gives CASSHSGEDDYGYTF.

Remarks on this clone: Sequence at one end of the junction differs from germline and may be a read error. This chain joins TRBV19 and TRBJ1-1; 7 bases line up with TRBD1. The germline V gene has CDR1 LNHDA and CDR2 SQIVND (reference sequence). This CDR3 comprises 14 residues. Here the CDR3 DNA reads TGTGCAAGTAACAGGGGAACAATCTACACTGAAGCTTTCTTT. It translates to CASNRGTIYTEAFF.

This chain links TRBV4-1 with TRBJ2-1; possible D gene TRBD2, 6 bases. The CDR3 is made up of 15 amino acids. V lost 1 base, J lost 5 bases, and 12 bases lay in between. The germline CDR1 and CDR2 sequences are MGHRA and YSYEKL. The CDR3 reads CASSQVAAYDNEQFF. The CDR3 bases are TGCGCCAGCAGCCAAGTAGCGGCATACGACAATGAGCAGTTCTTC.

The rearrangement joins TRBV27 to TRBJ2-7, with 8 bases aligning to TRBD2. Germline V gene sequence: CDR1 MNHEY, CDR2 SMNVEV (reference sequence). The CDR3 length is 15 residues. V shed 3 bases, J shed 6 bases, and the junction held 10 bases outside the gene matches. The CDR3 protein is CASSLRNSGTAEQYF. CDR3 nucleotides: TGTGCCAGCAGTTTGAGAAATAGCGGGACTGCCGAGCAGTACTTC.

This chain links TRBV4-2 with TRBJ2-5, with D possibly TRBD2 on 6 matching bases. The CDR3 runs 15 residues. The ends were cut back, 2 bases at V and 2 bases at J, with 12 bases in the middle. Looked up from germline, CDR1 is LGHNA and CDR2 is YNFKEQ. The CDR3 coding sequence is TGTGCCAGCAGCCAAACGGGAGACTATCAAGAGACCCAGTACTTC. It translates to CASSQTGDYQETQYF.

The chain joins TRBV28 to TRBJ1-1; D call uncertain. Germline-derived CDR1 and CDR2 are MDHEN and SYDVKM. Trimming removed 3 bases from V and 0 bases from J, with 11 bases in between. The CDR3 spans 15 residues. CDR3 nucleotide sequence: TGTGCCAGCAGTTTGTTGGCGTCTATGAACACTGAAGCTTTCTTT. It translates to CASSLLASMNTEAFF.

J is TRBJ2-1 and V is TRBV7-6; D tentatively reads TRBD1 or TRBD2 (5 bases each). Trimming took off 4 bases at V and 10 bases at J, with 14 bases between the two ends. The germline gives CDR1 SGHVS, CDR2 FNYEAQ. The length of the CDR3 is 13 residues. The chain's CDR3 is CASSWDEVGEQFF. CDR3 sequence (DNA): TGTGCCAGCAGCTGGGACGAGGTGGGAGAGCAGTTCTTC.

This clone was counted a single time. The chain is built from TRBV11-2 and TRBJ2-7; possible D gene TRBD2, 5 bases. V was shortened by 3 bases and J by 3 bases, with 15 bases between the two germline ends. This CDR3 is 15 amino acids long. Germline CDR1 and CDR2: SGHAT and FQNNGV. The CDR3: CASSFFVVGDYEQYF. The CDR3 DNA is TGTGCCAGCAGCTTCTTTGTTGTCGGGGACTACGAGCAGTACTTC.

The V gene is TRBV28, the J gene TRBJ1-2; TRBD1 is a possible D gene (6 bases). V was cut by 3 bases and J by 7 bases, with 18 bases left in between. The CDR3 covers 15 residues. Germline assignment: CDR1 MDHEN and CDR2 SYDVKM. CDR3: CASSFVDTGATGYTF. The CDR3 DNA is TGTGCCAGCAGTTTCGTGGATACGGGGGCCACTGGCTACACCTTC.

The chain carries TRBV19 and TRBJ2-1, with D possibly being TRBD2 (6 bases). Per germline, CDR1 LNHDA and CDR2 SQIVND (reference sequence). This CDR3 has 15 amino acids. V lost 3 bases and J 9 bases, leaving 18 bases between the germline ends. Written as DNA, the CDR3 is TGTGCCAGTAGTATGCGGAGGGGTACAATTGGTGAGCAGTTCTTC. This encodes CASSMRRGTIGEQFF.

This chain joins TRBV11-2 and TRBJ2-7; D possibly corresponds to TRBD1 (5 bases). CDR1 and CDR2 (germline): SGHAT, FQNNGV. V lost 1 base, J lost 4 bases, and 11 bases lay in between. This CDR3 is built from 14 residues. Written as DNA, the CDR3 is TGTGCCAGCAGCTTAGTCCCTGACAGATACGAGCAGTACTTC. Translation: CASSLVPDRYEQYF.